This T cell receptor (beta chain) derives from a study of control samples from healthy donors and cancer patients. Produced via immunoSEQ multiplex PCR; TCRdb's table is partial and in-frame only. The sample has under 100,000 clones, approximately 90% seen once. The sequencing sample was made of blood. This TCR was recovered from a woman aged 70 to 79 in good health.

The DNA for the CDR3 is TGCGCCAGCAGTGAGTCCATTTATCAGCCCCAGCATTTT. Amino acid sequence: CASSESIYQPQHF. The chain combines TRBV10-2 with TRBJ1-5, with unresolved D. The CDR3 sequence is 13 residues long. V dropped 0 bases and J dropped 5 bases, with 5 bases sitting between them. Germline CDR1 is WSHSY and CDR2 is SAAADI.